One sample yielded the 5 T cell receptor beta chains listed below, sequenced in a study of CD8 T cells in Susac syndrome. 0.5 to 1 ug RNA was reverse transcribed with random hexamers. TCRdb analysed the immunoSEQ multiplex PCR reads with MiXCR anew, one entry per CDR3 protein. This table has about 130,000 distinct CDR3 sequences, 90% to 95% appearing once. The specimen was CD4+ T cells from PBMCs. The receptors originated from a human donor in good health.

The chain couples TRBV28 to TRBJ2-7; D gene unclear. CDR3 length: 12 residues. The germline V gene has CDR1 MDHEN and CDR2 SYDVKM. V dropped 5 bases and J dropped 9 bases, with 14 bases sitting between them. DNA of the CDR3: TGTGCCAGCAGTCACCCCCTTACAGTGCAGTACTTC. Protein sequence: CASSHPLTVQYF.

This clonotype occurred once. J is TRBJ2-3 and V is TRBV3-1, with 13 nucleotides matching TRBD2. This CDR3 is 15 amino acids long. The trim removed 0 bases at V and 7 bases at J, leaving 1 base unmatched. Germline assignment: CDR1 LGHDT and CDR2 YNNKEL (reference sequence). This chain's CDR3 is CASSQETSGRHTQYF. CDR3 coding DNA: TGTGCCAGCAGCCAAGAGACTAGCGGGAGGCATACGCAGTATTTT.

The rearrangement links TRBV5-1 to TRBJ2-5; tentatively, D is TRBD1 or TRBD2 (5 bases each). Germline V gene sequence: CDR1 SGHRS, CDR2 YFSETQ. The CDR3 runs 15 residues. V lost 4 bases and J 5 bases, leaving 18 bases between the germline ends. CDR3 bases: TGCGCCAGCAGCCGGGACCTCCGAGGATCGGAGACCCAGTACTTC. It codes for CASSRDLRGSETQYF.

CDR3 in DNA: TGTGCCAGCAGCTTGGCCGTCACTCCGAACACTGAAGCTTTCTTT. This encodes CASSLAVTPNTEAFF. The gene calls are TRBV5-6 and TRBJ1-1; D is undetermined. The germline CDR1 and CDR2 sequences are SGHDT and YYEEEE. Trimming took off 0 bases at V and 1 base at J, with 10 bases between the two ends. The CDR3 totals 15 residues.

CDR3 loop: CASSYSASRNEQFF. CDR3 in DNA: TGTGCCAGCAGTTACTCGGCTAGTCGCAATGAGCAGTTCTTC. J is TRBJ2-1 and V is TRBV6-5; unclear D gene. There are 14 residues in the CDR3. CDR1 and CDR2 from the germline V gene are MNHEY and SVGAGI. Trimming left V 0 bases short and J 6 bases short, with 9 bases between.